What follows are 5 T cell receptor beta chains derived from one specimen sequenced in a study of T cells in Graves' hyperthyroidism and ophthalmopathy. There were TCR beta CDR3 regions amplified from RNA transcripts. RT-PCR in the first round (using the HTBI primer set) targeted the TCR CDR3. TCRdb re-derived calls from the multiplex PCR reads in MiXCR, one entry per CDR3 protein. The sample lists nearly 600,000 distinct CDR3 sequences, about 15% occurring once. Sequencing was done on a sample of blood. The receptors originated from a woman aged 25-40 years with Graves' hyperthyroidism that later progressed to Graves' ophthalmopathy.

Concerning this clonotype itself: A much bigger clone sits one base away, suggesting this may be a read error. The chain links TRBV6-2 or TRBV6-3 to TRBJ2-1; TRBD2 is a possible D gene (6 bases). This CDR3 contains 16 residues. The germline gives CDR1 MNHEY, CDR2 SVGEGT. CDR3 amino acids: CASSYLATNSYNEQIF. CDR3 nucleotide sequence: TGTGCCAGCAGTTACCTAGCGACCAACTCCTACAATGAGCAGATCTTC.

This clonotype showed up many times. DNA for the CDR3: TGTGCCAGCAGTCGGGACAGGAACACTGAAGCTTTCTTT. Amino acids: CASSRDRNTEAFF. This chain connects TRBV18 to TRBJ1-1; 7 bases agree with TRBD1. V trimming: 8 bases; J trimming: 1 base; junction bases outside the gene matches: 4. CDR1 is KGHSH, CDR2 LQKENI, per germline. The CDR3 length is 13 residues.

This clonotype has a single count. This chain links TRBV19 with TRBJ2-1; TRBD2 agrees at 7 bases. Losses at the gene ends were 3 bases for V and 7 bases for J; bases not matched to a gene: 18. Germline lookup yields CDR1 LNHDA and CDR2 SQIVND (reference sequence). The CDR3 is 18 residues long. The CDR3, as DNA: TGTGCCAGTAGTATTTGGGGGGGGGGAGGGCCAGAGGGGAATGAGCAGTTCTTC. The encoded protein is CASSIWGGGGPEGNEQFF.

This clonotype was counted only a few times. The chain uses TRBV20-1 and TRBJ2-6, with D unresolved. The V end lost 0 bases, the J end lost 0 bases, and 9 bases lay between the germline ends. Germline V gives CDR1 DFQATT, CDR2 SNEGSKA (reference sequence). The CDR3 covers 16 residues. The CDR3 here is CSARDLGSSGANVLTF. The DNA for the CDR3 is TGCAGTGCTAGAGATTTGGGGTCCTCTGGGGCCAACGTCCTGACTTTC.

With regard to this clonotype: A much larger clone sits a single nucleotide away, making a read error possible. The chain has TRBV20-1 and TRBJ1-4; D call uncertain. The germline V gene encodes CDR1 DFQATT and CDR2 SNEGSKA (reference sequence). The CDR3 runs to 12 residues. Trimming took off 7 bases at V and 4 bases at J, with 10 bases between the two ends. CDR3 bases: TGCAGTGTTCCGGACGGTAATGAAAAACTGTTTTTT. Translation: CSVPDGNEKLFF.